The 16 T cell receptor beta chains below come from one sample, sequenced in a study of T-cell memory formation after mild COVID-19 (dated by TCRdb to 2020 to 2022). Libraries were prepared through 5' RACE. TCRdb lists the instrument as Illumina NovaSeq 6000. TCRdb reprocessed the public reads (quality trimming at Q25 with fastp, clone calling with MiXCR) and kept in-frame beta chains. Each CDR3 protein appears once, grouped with its most common genes and DNA. The sample table shows 400,000 or so distinct CDR3 sequences, and over 15% are seen once. Roughly 8.4% of the sample comes from the top ten. The material sequenced was PBMCs or a T cell subset sorted from them (not recorded which). These receptors were collected from an adult woman who had mild COVID-19 (a few samples of this study predate the infection). The sample titles of this study are shuffled in the database, so cell type and time point are left out; the donor was told from shared clones.

This clonotype was seen a handful of times. V and J are TRBV12-3 or TRBV12-4 and TRBJ2-1; TRBD1 matches at 9 bases. This CDR3 contains 14 residues. J gave up 9 bases and V 6 bases, and 9 bases lay outside the gene matches. As DNA, the CDR3 is TGTGCCAGCAGGGGGACAGGGAAGGGGGGTGAGCAGTTCTTC. Protein product: CASRGTGKGGEQFF.

The J gene is TRBJ2-3, the V gene TRBV24-1; 7 bases match TRBD2. Trimming removed 4 bases from V and 2 bases from J; junction bases left unmatched: 17. Germline loops: CDR1 KGHDR, CDR2 SFDVKD. The CDR3 has 19 amino acids. CDR3 protein: CATSENAASASGHTDTQYF. DNA for the CDR3: TGTGCCACCAGTGAGAATGCAGCCTCGGCTAGCGGCCACACAGATACGCAGTATTTT.

This clonotype was seen a few times. The chain uses TRBV5-1 and TRBJ2-1; 9 positions agree with TRBD1. The CDR3 spans 17 residues. Per germline, CDR1 SGHRS and CDR2 YFSETQ. With 1 base clipped from V and 0 bases from J, the junction kept 5 bases outside the gene matches. The chain's CDR3 is CASSLLGQGSSYNEQFF. In nucleotides, the CDR3 is TGCGCCAGCAGCTTGCTTGGACAGGGGAGCTCCTACAATGAGCAGTTCTTC.

The chain recombines TRBV7-9 with TRBJ2-3; D remains ambiguous. V dropped 5 bases and J dropped 1 base, with 19 bases sitting between them. Germline CDR1 and CDR2: SEHNR and FQNEAQ (reference sequence). There are 17 residues in the CDR3. The CDR3 coding sequence is TGTGCCAGCAGCCCCCCTGTAGACCCAAGGGGCACAGATACGCAGTATTTT. It yields the protein CASSPPVDPRGTDTQYF.

This chain joins TRBV6-5 and TRBJ1-3, with D possibly TRBD1 on 5 matching bases. The germline V and J ends were trimmed by 2 bases and 6 bases, with 11 bases remaining between them. Germline CDR1 reads MNHEY; CDR2 reads SVGAGI. This CDR3 is built from 14 residues. The CDR3 DNA follows: TGTGCCAGCAGTTACAGCAGGGAGACAAACACCATATATTTT. Translating it yields CASSYSRETNTIYF.

This clonotype was counted many times. The rearrangement links TRBV5-1 to TRBJ1-1; 7 positions match TRBD1. The V segment lost 4 bases and the J segment 4 bases; nucleotides outside the gene matches: 7. The CDR3 consists of 14 residues. Germline V gene sequence: CDR1 SGHRS, CDR2 YFSETQ. The CDR3 DNA reads as TGCGCCAGCAGCATAACGACAGGGTCCACTGAAGCTTTCTTT. This codes for CASSITTGSTEAFF. The full variable domain, rest sourced from reference TRBV5-1 and TRBJ1-1, is KAGVTQTPRYLIKTRGQQVTLSCSPISGHRSVSWYQQTPGQGLQFLFEYFSETQRNKGNFPGRFSGRQFSNSRSEMNVSTLELGDSALYLCASSITTGSTEAFFGQGTRLTVV.

This clonotype has just a few counts. The V gene is TRBV15, the J gene TRBJ2-7; 7 positions match TRBD2. Germline V gives CDR1 LNHNV, CDR2 YYDKDF (reference sequence). J lost 13 bases, V lost 0 bases, and 12 bases had no gene match. The length of the CDR3 is 14 residues. The CDR3 sequence: CATSRESTGTTIYF. The CDR3 DNA is TGTGCCACCAGCAGAGAATCAACCGGGACTACTATTTACTTC.

The rearrangement uses TRBV5-1 and TRBJ2-1, with D unclear. Trimming left V 0 bases short and J 4 bases short, with 8 bases between. CDR1 and CDR2 from the germline V gene are SGHRS and YFSETQ. The CDR3 extends over 14 amino acids. CDR3 amino acids: CASSLGASYNEQFF. CDR3 sequence (DNA): TGCGCCAGCAGCTTGGGGGCCAGTTACAATGAGCAGTTCTTC.

The chain links TRBV5-1 to TRBJ1-1; D not certain. Germline assignment: CDR1 SGHRS and CDR2 YFSETQ. Trimming removed 0 bases from V and 8 bases from J, with 11 bases in between. The CDR3 runs 13 residues. For the CDR3, the DNA is TGCGCCAGCAGCTTGGACCTCCGGGTCGAAGCTTTCTTT. Protein sequence: CASSLDLRVEAFF.

This clonotype turned up a few times. V gene TRBV7-2 combines with J gene TRBJ2-2, with a possible D match to TRBD2 (6 bases). CDR1 SGHTA and CDR2 FQGNSA come from the germline V gene. Trimming took 0 bases from V and 7 from J, leaving 6 bases between them. The CDR3 is made up of 13 amino acids. The DNA for the CDR3 is TGTGCCAGCAGCTTAGCGGGGGGCGGGGAGCTGTTTTTT. It encodes CASSLAGGGELFF.

The chain recombines TRBV5-1 with TRBJ1-1; D is unclear. The CDR3 consists of 13 residues. CDR1 SGHRS and CDR2 YFSETQ come from the germline V gene. V lost 2 bases, J lost 1 base, and 6 bases lay in between. The CDR3 DNA reads as TGCGCCAGCAGCTTACCGGAGAACACTGAAGCTTTCTTT. This encodes CASSLPENTEAFF.

This clonotype was counted a few times. The genes are TRBV9 and TRBJ2-3; D is possibly TRBD2 (6 bases). V was shortened by 8 bases and J by 5 bases, with 18 bases between the two germline ends. The CDR3 totals 14 residues. Germline values: CDR1 SGDLS, CDR2 YYNGEE. The CDR3 DNA reads as TGTGCCAGTCAATTAGCGGAGACGGGAGATACGCAGTATTTT. This sequence encodes CASQLAETGDTQYF.

Only a few counts were recorded for this clonotype. This chain links TRBV9 with TRBJ1-3; possibly TRBD1 for D (5 bases). This CDR3 has 16 amino acids. Trimming removed 3 bases from V and 0 bases from J, with 13 bases in between. Germline CDR1 reads SGDLS; CDR2 reads YYNGEE. The DNA of the CDR3 is TGTGCCAGCAGCGACAAGATAGGGGACTCTGGAAACACCATATATTTT. Its protein product is CASSDKIGDSGNTIYF.

This rearrangement joins TRBV13 to TRBJ1-1; the match to TRBD1 covers 8 bases. The CDR3 totals 15 residues. Looked up from germline, CDR1 is PRHDT and CDR2 is FYEKMQ (reference sequence). With V trimmed by 0 bases and J by 6 bases, 6 bases remained unmatched. The CDR3 spells CASSLGRGQGAEAFF. The CDR3, as DNA: TGTGCCAGCAGCTTAGGCCGAGGACAGGGAGCTGAAGCTTTCTTT.

The chain joins TRBV11-2 to TRBJ2-5, with D perhaps matching TRBD1 (5 bases). V was clipped by 5 bases and J by 7 bases, with 8 bases between them. Per the germline V gene, CDR1 is SGHAT and CDR2 is FQNNGV. The CDR3 totals 11 residues. In DNA, the CDR3 is TGTGCCAGCAGCATTCAGGGGACCCAGTACTTC. It specifies CASSIQGTQYF. Full variable domain (rest looked up from reference TRBV11-2 and TRBJ2-5): EAGVAQSPRYKIIEKRQSVAFWCNPISGHATLYWYQQILGQGPKLLIQFQNNGVVDDSQLPKDRFSAERLKGVDSTLKIQPAKLEDSAVYLCASSIQGTQYFGPGTRLLVL.

This clonotype was observed a handful of times. The chain carries TRBV9 and TRBJ2-1; D is possibly TRBD1 (5 bases). The CDR3 covers 15 residues. The ends were cut back, 3 bases at V and 1 base at J, with 11 bases in the middle. CDR1 is SGDLS and CDR2 is YYNGEE in the germline V gene. DNA of the CDR3: TGTGCCAGCAGCGCCAGGGATTGGTCCTACAATGAGCAGTTCTTC. This codes for CASSARDWSYNEQFF.